These 7 T cell receptor beta chains originate from one sample sequenced in a study of blood T cell repertoires in COVID-19. The method was immunoSEQ multiplex PCR; TCRdb's version includes in-frame clones alone and lacks a portion of them. The sample includes about 400,000 clones, nearly 90% of them seen just once. The sequencing sample was made of PBMCs or T cells enriched from blood (not recorded which). All receptors derive from a woman in her 30s who had recovered from COVID-19.

This clone was detected only a few times. The chain links TRBV6-1 to TRBJ1-4; possibly TRBD1 for D (5 bases). The CDR3 length is 15 residues. Germline loops: CDR1 MNHNS, CDR2 SASEGT. Trimming removed 2 bases from V and 8 bases from J, with 15 bases in between. The CDR3 is CASSESGGTYEKLFF. DNA of the CDR3: TGTGCCAGCAGTGAATCTGGGGGGACGTACGAAAAACTGTTTTTT.

The V call is TRBV29-1, the J call TRBJ1-3, with D tentatively TRBD1 (6 bases). This CDR3 is built from 15 residues. Germline CDR1 and CDR2: SQVTM and ANQGSEA. Trimming removed 6 bases from V and 0 bases from J, with 15 bases in between. This chain's CDR3 is CSVRTGSISGNTIYF. CDR3 DNA sequence: TGCAGCGTACGCACAGGGTCAATCTCTGGAAACACCATATATTTT.

This chain connects TRBV27 to TRBJ2-3; 7 bases are a match to TRBD1. With 6 bases clipped from V and 5 bases from J, the junction kept 11 bases outside the gene matches. The CDR3 sequence is 15 residues long. CDR1 MNHEY and CDR2 SMNVEV come from the germline V gene (reference sequence). CDR3 loop: CASRPDRVGGDTQYF. In DNA, the CDR3 is TGTGCCAGCAGGCCCGACAGGGTCGGTGGAGATACGCAGTATTTT.

The V and J genes are TRBV12-3 or TRBV12-4 and TRBJ1-1; D remains unclear. V dropped 5 bases and J dropped 5 bases, with 12 bases sitting between them. The length of the CDR3 is 13 residues. Here the CDR3 DNA reads TGTGCCAGCAGTCTGGAAAGCGGGACTGAAGCTTTCTTT. It codes for CASSLESGTEAFF.

The rearrangement joins TRBV7-3 to TRBJ1-6; no firm D call. Germline CDR1 SGHTA, CDR2 FQGTGA. The CDR3 runs 13 residues. V was pared by 1 base and J by 9 bases, with 7 bases between. The CDR3 nucleotides are TGTGCCAGCAGCTTAAGCGGGTTTTCACCCCTCCACTTT. Amino acids: CASSLSGFSPLHF. The full variable domain, with the rest looked up from reference TRBV7-3 and TRBJ1-6, is GAGVSQTPSNKVTEKGKYVELRCDPISGHTALYWYRQSLGQGPEFLIYFQGTGAADDSGLPNDRFFAVRPEGSVSTLKIQRTERGDSAVYLCASSLSGFSPLHFGNGTRLTVT.

The gene calls are TRBV5-1 and TRBJ2-7, with D perhaps matching TRBD1 (5 bases). The germline CDR1 and CDR2 sequences are SGHRS and YFSETQ. CDR3 length: 16 amino acids. Between the trimmed V and J ends, which lost 0 bases and 1 base, there was a span of 14 bases. CDR3 DNA: TGCGCCAGCAGCTTGGAGGTCCAGGGTACATCCTACGAGCAGTACTTC. It yields the protein CASSLEVQGTSYEQYF.

The chain is built from TRBV5-1 and TRBJ2-3; 7 bases agree with TRBD2. CDR3 size: 15 residues. The V gene's germline CDR1 is SGHRS and CDR2 YFSETQ. V trimming: 4 bases; J trimming: 0 bases; junction bases outside the gene matches: 5. CDR3 loop: CASSRDYLSTDTQYF. CDR3 DNA: TGCGCCAGCAGCCGGGACTACCTAAGCACAGATACGCAGTATTTT.